Listed here are 4 T cell receptor beta chains from one sample, sequenced in a study of post-analysis software for immune sequencing data. Findings and limits, study-wide: A handful of TRBV segments were significantly more frequent in patients than in controls. TRBV5-6, TRBV5-1 and TRBV20-1 were among these segments.

TCR beta cDNA libraries included unique molecular identifiers. TCRdb independently ran MiXCR on the PCR reads; one entry per CDR3 protein. Of some 240,000 distinct CDR3 sequences listed, 35% to 40% are singletons. No antigen is known for these receptors. Sequenced material: blood. These receptors were collected from a girl aged 5-17 years with multiple sclerosis.

CDR3 in amino acids: CSASPPSSGHSYNEQFF. The CDR3, as DNA: TGCAGTGCTAGCCCCCCCTCTAGCGGGCATTCCTACAATGAGCAGTTCTTC. The chain joins TRBV20-1 to TRBJ2-1; 8 bases line up with TRBD2. V lost 3 bases, J lost 1 base, and 11 bases stayed unmatched. Germline lookup yields CDR1 DFQATT and CDR2 SNEGSKA (reference sequence). The CDR3 covers 17 residues.

The chain carries TRBV5-1 and TRBJ2-1, with 13 bases identical to TRBD2. CDR1 SGHRS and CDR2 YFSETQ come from the germline V gene. The CDR3 totals 16 residues. V trimming: 6 bases; J trimming: 6 bases; junction bases outside the gene matches: 9. This CDR3 is CASNLPLAGGPNEQFF. For the CDR3, the DNA is TGCGCCAGCAACTTACCACTAGCGGGGGGGCCCAATGAGCAGTTCTTC.

This clonotype showed up many times. The chain uses TRBV4-1 and TRBJ1-4; D uncertain. The CDR3 spans 12 residues. CDR1 is MGHRA and CDR2 is YSYEKL in the germline V gene. The V end lost 4 bases, the J end lost 10 bases, and 10 bases lay between the germline ends. The CDR3 bases are TGCGCCAGCAGCCCCAAGATAGGAAAACTGTTTTTT. Translation: CASSPKIGKLFF.

Of note for this clonotype: A much larger clonotype is one base distant, so this may be a read error. J is TRBJ1-2 and V is TRBV6-5, with a weak D call TRBD1 (5 bases). V was shortened by 2 bases and J by 4 bases, with 8 bases between the two germline ends. The CDR3 is 13 residues long. Germline lookup yields CDR1 MNHEY and CDR2 SVGAGI. CDR3 coding DNA: TGTGCCAGCAGTTACAAGGGGAGCTATGGCTACACCTTC. It codes for CASSYKGSYGYTF.